The text below deals with one T cell receptor (beta chain). This clone is a singleton in its sample. The antigen it binds to is not known. Qualities for individual bases were not recorded, and no much larger clone is one base off. The data were obtained in a study of cytomegalovirus exposure and HLA in healthy donors (dated by TCRdb to between 2016 and 2019). With regard to the full study: An earlier analysis of some 600 of the donors reported around 280 Gb of sequence data and about 120 million unique TCR beta sequences obtained from about 200 million T cells. An early release covering roughly 600 HLA-typed donors comprised around 300 gigabases of sequencing data and approximately 80 million unique TCR sequences. To predict cytomegalovirus infection status, the study brought together high-throughput TCR immunosequencing, statistical association of individual TCRs with disease status, and machine learning. HLA typing covered class I and class II loci at four-digit resolution. Donor age, sex, ethnicity and CMV serostatus were compiled together with the repertoire data. Across some 400 genotyped donors of the cohort, an average of about 250,000 unique TCR beta nucleotide sequences per donor were sequenced, and 15% to 20% of those sequences were non-productive. All discovery cohort repertoires had been generated using a single sequencing platform. The study used immunosequencing to profile the T cell repertoires of several hundred subjects and linked those repertoires to cytomegalovirus serostatus. A later analysis re-analyzed previously published TCR beta repertoires from roughly 630 donors and added high-resolution HLA genotyping to study TCR occurrence patterns. Among the roughly 400 genotyped donors, approximately 77% belonged to the genetic ancestry cluster associated with self-reported Caucasian donors. Rather than drawing on any new phenotypic data, the later analysis identified candidate immune exposures from TCR beta sequences and the way those sequences occurred across donors. An earlier analysis of 587 of the donors applied high-throughput TCR beta sequencing to assess whether each TCR beta V gene segment acted as functional or pseudogenic. The study aimed to test whether signatures of past pathogen exposure could be identified by cataloging public T cell receptors. Besides the first cohort of around 700 subjects, a separate validation cohort made up of 90 to 150 different subjects was used. Because of strong linkage in the cohort, a handful of DR-DQ haplotypes were treated as single units for association and clustering. Typing coverage differed by locus: A, B, C, DRB1 and DQB1 were typed in about 620-640 donors, DQA1 in 522, DPA1 in some 610, and DPB1 in approximately 450. A later genetic analysis took genome-wide SNP genotypes for about three fifths of the 666 donors and used that subset as a discovery cohort. The full study reports these points: Strong co-occurrence of HLA alleles, especially DR and DQ, made assigning TCR associations to individual alleles difficult. Across donors, most TCR sequences were observed very rarely, whereas some public TCRs were present in many individuals. In vitro tests confirmed that a few of the cytomegalovirus-associated TCR beta chains recognize cytomegalovirus antigens. The authors suggested that the approach could potentially be generalized to other disease states and immunological phenotypes. A later genetic analysis reported fewer N-insertions in productive TCRs among donors in an Asian-associated ancestry cluster than the roughly 700-donor mean. The classifier was reported to diagnose cytomegalovirus status with high specificity and sensitivity in both the original and validation cohorts. Because HLA typing was unavailable for some donors at each locus, only the typed subset was used in association tests. A later analysis found that HLA-associated TCR beta chains were more clonally expanded and had lower generation probabilities than equally common non-associated chains. In an earlier analysis of 587 of the donors, most TCR beta V segments appeared in productive rearrangements about 87% or about 30% of the time, broadly matching IMGT annotations. Only TCR beta chains were sequenced in this cohort, and the absence of alpha or paired-chain data limited detectable features. Sequencing depth was assumed to be roughly uniform across donors in the presence/absence analyses, though that assumption may not hold. A cluster of highly shared sequence variants was judged likely to be a technical artifact of the sequencing pipeline. The earlier analysis of nearly 600 of the donors excluded approximately 17 rarely observed V segments, including chromosome 9 orphons, because counts were too low. Some IMGT-functional V segments, including TRBV6-2 and TRBV6-3, could not be distinguished by the 87-base-pair reads and were therefore excluded. Correlated functional status among segregating V segments might be attributable to linkage disequilibrium, but an unknown experimental factor could not be ruled out. In a later analysis, 16,951 TCR beta sequences were associated with specific HLA alleles at a false discovery rate of 0.05. In a later analysis, TCR association rates were found to vary across HLA loci, with the most associated TCRs seen for DRB1 alleles and the fewest for HLA-C alleles. In a later analysis, several top co-occurrence clusters were reported to appear linked to parvovirus B19, influenza, CMV and Epstein-Barr virus. A further reported finding was that TCR beta sequences accurately predicted the HLA-A and HLA-B alleles for most subjects in the first cohort. A later analysis found that most CMV-associated TCR beta chains appeared HLA-restricted, with HLA associations seemingly driven largely by CMV exposure. A total of some 180 TCR beta chains were listed by the study as associated with cytomegalovirus. V-gene and J-gene trimming of TCR beta chains was associated with a missense DCLRE1C variant in a later genetic analysis, and the association was replicated in an independent cohort. CMV serostatus was the only immune exposure information available for the cohort.

The CDR3, cysteine through phenylalanine, is 15 amino acids long. This entry keeps only the CDR3 DNA: 45 bases, framed from base 1. Trimming removed 0 bases from V and 3 bases from J, leaving 9 bases between the germline ends. For CDR1 and CDR2, the germline V gene (reference sequence) lists MNHNY and SVGAGI. Library preparation employed the immunoSEQ multiplex PCR assay. The multiplex PCR relied on a mix of 60 forward primers for TCR Vbeta segments and 13 reverse primers for TCR Jbeta segments. The CDR3 region of rearranged TCR beta genes was amplified from genomic DNA with a multiplex PCR assay. The amplified TCR beta libraries were sequenced on the Illumina HiSeq System as 87-base-pair reads. As for how the authors treated the data: A later analysis counted tens of millions of unique TCR beta chains across the 550 to 800 repertoires, and some 12 million of these chains were shared by at least two donors. A nearest-neighbor algorithm error-corrected the raw reads and collapsed the reads into unique sequences, merging closely related sequences to remove PCR and sequencing errors. CDR3 sequences were aligned to IMGT reference sequences to assign V, D and J gene segments. For a sequence to be retained, a match of at least six nucleotides to both a V gene segment and a J gene segment was required. Rearrangements were called productive when the CDR3 lacked stop codons and stayed in frame with V and J; all others were non-productive. CDR3 was defined according to IMGT convention as the region running from the second conserved V-encoded cysteine to the conserved J-encoded phenylalanine. The earlier analysis of a few hundred of the donors excluded sequences that lacked an unambiguous match to a single V gene segment. In an earlier analysis of 587 of the donors, V segments were called functional above 56.7% productive rearrangements and were called segregating when the between-donor standard deviation exceeded 5%. A statistical classification framework was built to diagnose cytomegalovirus status from the catalog of TCR beta chain sequences. In a later analysis, V and J genes were assigned by comparing TCR nucleotide sequences against IMGT/GENE-DB human TR gene sequences. In a later analysis, CDR3 sequences and most-parsimonious VDJ recombination scenarios were assigned using the TCRdist pipeline. In a later analysis, each TCR beta chain was defined by its CDR3 amino acid sequence together with its V-gene family, and reads without a unique V-gene family were excluded. A later analysis removed 550 to 700 highly shared, low-generation-probability nucleotide sequences to deal with suspected cross-contamination and a sequencing artifact. A later analysis calculated a clonal expansion index for each public chain from normalized within-repertoire ranks of inferred template counts. In a later analysis, generation probabilities were computed using a VDJ recombination model fitted to out-of-frame rearrangements, and the results were checked against IGoR. In a later analysis, TCR-TCR, TCR-HLA and TCR-CMV co-occurrence was scored with hypergeometric tests, and a repertoire-size bias correction was applied to TCR pairs. A later analysis estimated false discovery rates by permuting HLA or CMV assignments 20 times. In a later analysis, co-occurring TCRs were grouped with DBSCAN, and TCRdist sequence similarity was added when clustering was performed within HLA-allele-positive subsets. Co-occurrence clustering excluded repertoires with fewer than 30,000 or more than 120,000 public chains, plus five with anomalous nucleotide sharing. TCRdb provides this immuneACCESS table in a form limited to in-frame rearrangements. Some clones are lacking; in checked studies, under half of them reflect an unresolved V gene, and why the rest are absent is not known. For V, J and clone size, that table is used; D and trimming come from the DNA. Within this sample are about 180,000 clones, with almost 80% of them counted one time only. The ten largest clonotypes hold 6% to 7% of the sample.

The cohort consisted of some 670 healthy bone marrow donors. At the time of sampling, all cohort members were nominally healthy, though unrecorded immune exposures were likely present. The donor was CMV seropositive and was included in the group of almost 300 seropositive cohort members. Each donor provided a peripheral blood sample, and peripheral blood mononuclear cells were used for TCR beta sequencing. The Qiagen DNeasy Blood Extraction Kit was used to extract genomic DNA from the blood cell samples. What was sequenced was PBMCs. The rearrangement combines TRBV6-6 with TRBJ1-5; possibly the D gene is TRBD1, per 6 matching bases. This sequence originates from a man aged 40-49 years in good health and CMV-seropositive. The CDR3 protein sequence reads: CASSYSDRTNQPQHF. In nucleotide form, the sequence is TGTGCCAGCAGTTACTCGGACAGAACCAATCAGCCCCAGCATTTT.